The 30 T cell receptor beta chains below were found in one sample sequenced in a study of technical replicates of blood from four donors. Repertoires were generated with immunoSEQ multiplex PCR, while TCRdb's copy carries only in-frame clones and drops some. Of some 80,000 clones in the sample, about 96% are singletons; the top ten hold around 0.31%. Sequencing used T cells isolated from PBMCs. The receptors originated from a human donor in good health.

This chain links TRBV7-2 with TRBJ2-7; the match to TRBD2 covers 8 bases. Germline CDR1 and CDR2: SGHTA and FQGNSA. The CDR3 length is 14 residues. V was pared by 8 bases and J by 5 bases, with 11 bases of the junction left unmatched. The DNA for the CDR3 is TGTGCCAGCGGTTCTCCAGCGGGAGTTCACGAGCAGTACTTC. Protein: CASGSPAGVHEQYF.

The CDR3 protein is CASSEPGLAGDEQYF. DNA for the CDR3: TGTGCCAGCAGTGAGCCGGGACTAGCGGGAGACGAGCAGTACTTC. J is TRBJ2-7 and V is TRBV6-1, with 14 nucleotides matching TRBD2. Trimming cost V 3 bases and J 5 bases; bases outside gene matches: 3. There are 15 residues in the CDR3. Looked up from germline, CDR1 is MNHNS and CDR2 is SASEGT.

This clone was detected once. V and J are TRBV19 and TRBJ1-2, with 8 bases that match TRBD1. The CDR3 runs 16 residues. Germline V gene lookup returns CDR1 LNHDA and CDR2 SQIVND (reference sequence). V dropped 3 bases and J dropped 7; count of bases not matched to a gene: 13. The CDR3: CASSITGTGLSTGYTF. CDR3 nucleotides: TGTGCCAGTAGTATCACCGGGACAGGCCTATCGACTGGCTACACCTTC.

The chain uses TRBV18 and TRBJ1-2; a weak D match, TRBD1 (6 bases). Germline CDR1 is KGHSH and CDR2 is LQKENI. V gave up 5 bases and J gave up 2 bases, with 9 bases separating them. CDR3 length: 13 residues. Written as DNA, the CDR3 is TGTGCCAGCTCAACTACAGGGAACTATGGCTACACCTTC. Protein: CASSTTGNYGYTF.

This clone was counted a single time. The chain employs TRBV27 and TRBJ2-7, with D possibly being TRBD1 (5 bases). In germline, CDR1 is MNHEY, CDR2 SMNVEV (reference sequence). There are 11 residues in the CDR3. Trimming stripped 5 bases from V and 7 bases from J, with 9 bases between. The CDR3 region is CASSTSGEQYF. CDR3 sequence (DNA): TGTGCCAGCAGTACCTCAGGGGAGCAGTACTTC.

The table lists this clone with a count of one. The chain uses TRBV7-9 and TRBJ2-1, with 12 bases matching TRBD2. Germline V lookup: CDR1 SEHNR, CDR2 FQNEAQ (reference sequence). Losses at the gene ends were 5 bases for V and 3 bases for J; bases not matched to a gene: 5. The CDR3 loop spans 16 amino acids. The CDR3 DNA reads TGTGCCAGCAGCCCCACTAGCGGGAGGATCTACAATGAGCAGTTCTTC. Translation: CASSPTSGRIYNEQFF.

J is TRBJ2-1 and V is TRBV2, with D maybe TRBD2 (5 bases). Trimming took 5 bases from V and 0 from J, leaving 8 bases between them. Germline loops: CDR1 SNHLY, CDR2 FYNNEI. The CDR3 extends over 14 amino acids. CDR3 sequence reads: CASSKRSSYNEQFF. The CDR3 bases are TGTGCCAGCAGTAAGCGGAGCTCCTACAATGAGCAGTTCTTC.

The rearrangement links TRBV9 to TRBJ1-3; TRBD1 aligns across 9 bases. The CDR3 runs 15 residues. V shed 3 bases, J shed 4 bases, and the junction held 5 bases outside the gene matches. In germline, CDR1 is SGDLS, CDR2 YYNGEE. The CDR3 sequence: CASSATGTGGNTIYF. The CDR3, as DNA: TGTGCCAGCAGCGCGACCGGGACAGGGGGAAACACCATATATTTT.

The chain joins TRBV11-2 to TRBJ2-5; a weak D match, TRBD2 (5 bases). This CDR3 is 17 amino acids long. Germline V lookup: CDR1 SGHAT, CDR2 FQNNGV. V shed 5 bases and J shed 1 base, with 20 bases lying between them. CDR3 coding DNA: TGTGCCAGCAGCCTTCTACTAGTGAAGTACCGCCAAGAGACCCAGTACTTC. Translated: CASSLLLVKYRQETQYF. The whole variable domain, filled in from reference TRBV11-2 and TRBJ2-5, reads EAGVAQSPRYKIIEKRQSVAFWCNPISGHATLYWYQQILGQGPKLLIQFQNNGVVDDSQLPKDRFSAERLKGVDSTLKIQPAKLEDSAVYLCASSLLLVKYRQETQYFGPGTRLLVL.

The chain uses TRBV5-1 and TRBJ2-2; 11 positions agree with TRBD2. The ends lost 5 bases at V and 7 bases at J; junction bases unmatched: 7. The CDR3 has 15 amino acids. Germline CDR1 SGHRS, CDR2 YFSETQ. For the CDR3, the DNA is TGCGCCAGCAGAGAGACTAGCGGGAAGGTCGGGGAGCTGTTTTTT. Translation gives CASRETSGKVGELFF.

The chain uses TRBV9 and TRBJ2-3, with no clear D. Between the trimmed V and J ends, which lost 1 base and 0 bases, there was a span of 12 bases. Looked up from germline, CDR1 is SGDLS and CDR2 is YYNGEE. CDR3 length equals 16 residues. CDR3 sequence reads: CASSVSRTSSTDTQYF. The CDR3 coding sequence is TGTGCCAGCAGCGTATCCCGTACATCTAGCACAGATACGCAGTATTTT.

CDR3 bases: TGCAGCGTTGCTTCGGGACACCTGAGCTCCTACGAGCAGTACTTC. Protein: CSVASGHLSSYEQYF. J is TRBJ2-7 and V is TRBV29-1, with D perhaps TRBD1 (6 bases). The CDR3 is 15 residues long. The germline CDR1 and CDR2 sequences are SQVTM and ANQGSEA. V was cut by 4 bases and J by 0 bases, with 16 bases left in between.

J is TRBJ1-2 and V is TRBV7-3; 8 bases are shared with TRBD1. The CDR3 has 17 residues. The germline CDR1 and CDR2 sequences are SGHTA and FQGTGA. Unmatched junction bases numbered 16, after V lost 5 bases and J lost 5 bases. DNA for the CDR3: TGTGCCAGCAGCGTAAATCCTGACAGGGGAACTTTGTATGGCTACACCTTC. This translates into CASSVNPDRGTLYGYTF.

This sequence joins TRBV4-1 and TRBJ2-3; 10 bases match TRBD2. V dropped 2 bases and J dropped 6; count of bases not matched to a gene: 5. CDR1 is MGHRA, CDR2 YSYEKL, per germline. The CDR3 runs 15 residues. The CDR3 reads CASSQPGLAKDTQYF. Here the CDR3 DNA reads TGCGCCAGCAGCCAACCGGGACTAGCGAAGGATACGCAGTATTTT.

The chain couples TRBV5-4 to TRBJ2-7; 7 bases are a match to TRBD1. Trimming removed 4 bases from V and 7 bases from J; junction bases left unmatched: 11. This CDR3 has 14 amino acids. CDR1 and CDR2 (germline): SGHNT, YYREEE (reference sequence). Here the CDR3 DNA reads TGTGCCAGCAGCGTTGACAAGGGGGCTAGTGAGCAGTACTTC. Its protein is CASSVDKGASEQYF.

This chain uses TRBV5-1 with TRBJ2-5; D perhaps matches TRBD2 (7 bases). Trimming cost V 4 bases and J 0 bases, with 13 bases left between them. Germline V gene lookup returns CDR1 SGHRS and CDR2 YFSETQ. The CDR3 extends over 15 amino acids. The CDR3 nucleotides read TGCGCCAGCAGCCCTAGGGGGAGGGACCAAGAGACCCAGTACTTC. This translates into CASSPRGRDQETQYF.

There are a few counts of this clone. The chain combines TRBV6-5 with TRBJ1-1, with D possibly TRBD1 on 5 matching bases. V was pared by 8 bases and J by 5 bases, with 15 bases between. The CDR3 has 13 residues. Germline loops: CDR1 MNHEY, CDR2 SVGAGI. DNA for the CDR3: TGTGCCAGCGGGATGACAGTAACTACTGAAGCTTTCTTT. Protein sequence: CASGMTVTTEAFF.

This chain joins TRBV5-1 and TRBJ2-7, with D perhaps TRBD1 (5 bases). This CDR3 spans 13 amino acids. Germline values: CDR1 SGHRS, CDR2 YFSETQ. Deletions cut 6 bases from V and 2 bases from J, with 12 bases between. The CDR3 nucleotides read TGCGCCAGCACGAGACAGATTCCCTACGAGCAGTACTTC. Translation: CASTRQIPYEQYF. Combining the CDR3 with reference TRBV5-1 and TRBJ2-7 gives the whole variable domain KAGVTQTPRYLIKTRGQQVTLSCSPISGHRSVSWYQQTPGQGLQFLFEYFSETQRNKGNFPGRFSGRQFSNSRSEMNVSTLELGDSALYLCASTRQIPYEQYFGPGTRLTVT.

The chain links TRBV7-3 to TRBJ2-3; a weak D match, TRBD2 (6 bases). V was pared by 2 bases and J by 0 bases, with 9 bases between. Looked up from germline, CDR1 is SGHTA and CDR2 is FQGTGA. This CDR3 spans 15 amino acids. The CDR3 region is CASSLAGTSTDTQYF. The CDR3 region has the DNA TGTGCCAGCAGCTTAGCGGGAACTAGCACAGATACGCAGTATTTT. The full variable domain, in which reference TRBV7-3 and TRBJ2-3 provide the parts outside the CDR3, is GAGVSQTPSNKVTEKGKYVELRCDPISGHTALYWYRQSLGQGPEFLIYFQGTGAADDSGLPNDRFFAVRPEGSVSTLKIQRTERGDSAVYLCASSLAGTSTDTQYFGPGTRLTVL.

The gene calls are TRBV6-4 and TRBJ2-7; 12 bases map to TRBD2. Germline V gene sequence: CDR1 MRHNA, CDR2 SNTAGT. The trim removed 3 bases at V and 3 bases at J, leaving 3 bases unmatched. The CDR3 has 15 residues. Here the CDR3 reads CASSELAGGNYEQYF. The CDR3 nucleotides are TGTGCCAGCAGTGAGCTAGCGGGAGGGAACTACGAGCAGTACTTC.

This chain joins TRBV16 and TRBJ1-2, with D uncertain. Deletions cut 4 bases from V and 3 bases from J, with 15 bases between. The CDR3 extends over 15 amino acids. Germline CDR1 is KGHSY and CDR2 is FQNENV. The DNA of the CDR3 is TGTGCCAGCAGCCGACTGGGAGTATATCACTATGGCTACACCTTC. The encoded protein is CASSRLGVYHYGYTF.

In its sample, this clone was seen once. This sequence joins TRBV25-1 and TRBJ1-2; 8 bases fit TRBD1. Germline V gene lookup returns CDR1 MGHDK and CDR2 SYGVNS. V trimming: 5 bases; J trimming: 7 bases; junction bases outside the gene matches: 6. The CDR3 length is 13 residues. The CDR3 DNA reads TGTGCCAGCAGTTTCTCAGGGGGCCTTGGCTACACCTTC. Its protein is CASSFSGGLGYTF.

Points on this clone: At one end, the junction sequence differs from germline, possibly due to a read error. This chain uses TRBV14 with TRBJ2-4, with D tentatively TRBD1 (5 bases). Germline CDR1 reads SGHDN; CDR2 reads FVKESK. This CDR3 has 12 amino acids. The CDR3 bases are TGTGCCAGCAGCCAAGGGGGCCGGGTTCAAGACTTC. Its translation is CASSQGGRVQDF.

V usage is TRBV2 and J usage is TRBJ2-7; 7 bases fit TRBD1. The CDR3 has 15 residues. Germline-derived CDR1 and CDR2 are SNHLY and FYNNEI. Trimming cost V 5 bases and J 0 bases; bases outside gene matches: 7. The CDR3 loop reads CASSKRTGNSYEQYF. The DNA for the CDR3 is TGTGCCAGCAGTAAGAGGACAGGTAACTCCTACGAGCAGTACTTC.

The V gene is TRBV21-1, the J gene TRBJ2-3; the D call of TRBD1 is as the table states it, not checked on the DNA. TRBV21-1 is described as a pseudogene. This CDR3 has 14 amino acids. The CDR3 nucleotides are TGTGCCAGGAGGCAGGGTGAGGCGACAGATACGCAGTATTTT. Its translation is CARRQGEATDTQYF.

The chain is built from TRBV19 and TRBJ1-5, with 7 positions matching TRBD1. V dropped 6 bases and J dropped 4; count of bases not matched to a gene: 3. The CDR3 extends over 13 amino acids. Germline values: CDR1 LNHDA, CDR2 SQIVND (reference sequence). This CDR3 is CASSRDSNQPQHF. CDR3 DNA: TGTGCCAGTAGCCGGGACAGTAATCAGCCCCAGCATTTT.

The chain combines TRBV6-6 with TRBJ2-5; 7 bases line up with TRBD1. This CDR3 spans 12 amino acids. The germline CDR1 and CDR2 sequences are MNHNY and SVGAGI (reference sequence). Germline trimming cut 5 bases from V and 4 bases from J; bases unmatched to any gene: 1. In DNA, the CDR3 is TGTGCCAGCAGTCGACAGGGAGAGACCCAGTACTTC. It yields the protein CASSRQGETQYF.

V and J are TRBV2 and TRBJ1-2; tentatively, D is TRBD1 (5 bases). The V gene's germline CDR1 is SNHLY and CDR2 FYNNEI. Trimming stripped 3 bases from V and 0 bases from J, with 8 bases between. The CDR3 runs 14 residues. The CDR3 is CASSDDSPNYGYTF. For the CDR3, the DNA is TGTGCCAGCAGTGATGACAGCCCTAACTATGGCTACACCTTC.

The chain links TRBV10-3 to TRBJ2-3; TRBD2 matches 7 bases. The germline gives CDR1 ENHRY, CDR2 SYGVKD. This CDR3 contains 16 residues. The J segment lost 2 bases and the V segment lost 6 bases, leaving 11 bases of the junction unmatched. Here the CDR3 DNA reads TGTGCCATCAGCCCCGAGGCAGCGGGGTACACAGATACGCAGTATTTT. This encodes CAISPEAAGYTDTQYF.

This chain links TRBV27 with TRBJ1-2, with 7 positions matching TRBD1. Unmatched junction bases numbered 6, after V lost 0 bases and J lost 2 bases. Germline CDR1 is MNHEY and CDR2 is SMNVEV (reference sequence). The CDR3 sequence is 16 residues long. The chain's CDR3 is CASSLSGQSRNYGYTF. The CDR3 DNA follows: TGTGCCAGCAGTTTATCGGGACAGTCACGGAACTATGGCTACACCTTC.